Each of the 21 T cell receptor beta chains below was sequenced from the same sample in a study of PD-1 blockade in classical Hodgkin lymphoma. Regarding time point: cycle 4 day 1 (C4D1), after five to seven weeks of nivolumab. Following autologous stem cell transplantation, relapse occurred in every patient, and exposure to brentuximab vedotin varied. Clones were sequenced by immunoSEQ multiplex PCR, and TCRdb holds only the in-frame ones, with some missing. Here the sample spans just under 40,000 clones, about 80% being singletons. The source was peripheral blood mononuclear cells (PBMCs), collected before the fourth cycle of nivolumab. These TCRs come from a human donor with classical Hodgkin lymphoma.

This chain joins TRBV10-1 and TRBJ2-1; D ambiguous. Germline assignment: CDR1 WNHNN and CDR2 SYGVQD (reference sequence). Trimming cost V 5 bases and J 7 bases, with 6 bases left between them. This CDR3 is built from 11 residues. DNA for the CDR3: TGCGCCAGCAGTAGAAGGAATGAGCAGTTCTTC. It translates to CASSRRNEQFF.

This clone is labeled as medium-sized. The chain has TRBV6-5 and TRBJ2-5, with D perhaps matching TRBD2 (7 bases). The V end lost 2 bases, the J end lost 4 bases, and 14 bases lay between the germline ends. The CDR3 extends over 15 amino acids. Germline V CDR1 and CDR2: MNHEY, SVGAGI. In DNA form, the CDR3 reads TGTGCCAGCAGTTACGGACGGGGGGCCCTAGAGACCCAGTACTTC. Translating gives CASSYGRGALETQYF.

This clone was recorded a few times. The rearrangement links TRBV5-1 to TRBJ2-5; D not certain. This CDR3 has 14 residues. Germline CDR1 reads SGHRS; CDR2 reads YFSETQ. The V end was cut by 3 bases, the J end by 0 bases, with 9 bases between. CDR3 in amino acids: CASSWRQHQETQYF. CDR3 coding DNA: TGCGCCAGCAGCTGGAGACAACACCAAGAGACCCAGTACTTC.

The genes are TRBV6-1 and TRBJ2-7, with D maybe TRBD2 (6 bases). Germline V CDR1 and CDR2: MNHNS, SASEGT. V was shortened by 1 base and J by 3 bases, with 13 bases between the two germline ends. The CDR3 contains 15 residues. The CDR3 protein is CASSEGDSPHYEQYF. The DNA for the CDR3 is TGTGCCAGCAGTGAAGGGGACTCGCCCCACTACGAGCAGTACTTC.

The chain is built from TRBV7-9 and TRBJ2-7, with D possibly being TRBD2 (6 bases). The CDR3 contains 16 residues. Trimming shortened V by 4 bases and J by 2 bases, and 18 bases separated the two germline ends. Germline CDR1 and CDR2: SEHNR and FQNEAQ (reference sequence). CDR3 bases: TGTGCCAGCAGCTCAGATATGCGGGACGGACCCTACGAGCAGTACTTC. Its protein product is CASSSDMRDGPYEQYF.

The chain's CDR3 is CASSFHGAEAFF. CDR3 nucleotides: TGTGCCAGTAGTTTCCACGGAGCGGAAGCTTTCTTT. The chain carries TRBV19 and TRBJ1-1; D not certain. Germline V gene data show CDR1 as LNHDA and CDR2 as SQIVND (reference sequence). Deletions cut 5 bases from V and 8 bases from J, with 12 bases between. The CDR3 has 12 residues. The full variable domain, with the rest looked up from reference TRBV19 and TRBJ1-1, is DGGITQSPKYLFRKEGQNVTLSCEQNLNHDAMYWYRQDPGQGLRLIYYSQIVNDFQKGDIAEGYSVSREKKESFPLTVTSAQKNPTAFYLCASSFHGAEAFFGQGTRLTVV.

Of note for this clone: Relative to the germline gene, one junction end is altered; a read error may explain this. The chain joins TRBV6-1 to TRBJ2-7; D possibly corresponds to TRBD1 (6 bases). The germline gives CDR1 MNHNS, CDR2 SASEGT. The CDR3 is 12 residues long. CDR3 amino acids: CASTEQGYEQYF. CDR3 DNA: TGTGCCAGCACTGAACAGGGCTACGAGCAGTACTTC.

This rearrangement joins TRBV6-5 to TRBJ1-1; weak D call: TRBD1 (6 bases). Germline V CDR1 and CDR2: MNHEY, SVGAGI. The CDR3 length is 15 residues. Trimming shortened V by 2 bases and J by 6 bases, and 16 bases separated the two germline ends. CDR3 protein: CASSYLGRGNAEAFF. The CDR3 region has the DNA TGTGCCAGCAGTTACCTGGGCAGGGGAAATGCTGAAGCTTTCTTT.

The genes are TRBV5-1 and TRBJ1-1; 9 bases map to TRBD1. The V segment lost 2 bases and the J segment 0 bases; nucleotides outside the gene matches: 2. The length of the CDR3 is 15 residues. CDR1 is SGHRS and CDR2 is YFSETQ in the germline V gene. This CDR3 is CASSFNRGLNTEAFF. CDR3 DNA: TGCGCCAGCAGCTTCAACAGGGGGCTGAACACTGAAGCTTTCTTT.

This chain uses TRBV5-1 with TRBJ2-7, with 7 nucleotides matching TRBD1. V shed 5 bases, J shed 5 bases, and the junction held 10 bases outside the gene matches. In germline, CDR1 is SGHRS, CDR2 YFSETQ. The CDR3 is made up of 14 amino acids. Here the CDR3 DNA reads TGCGCCAGCAGGGAGACAGGGTCTGGCCACGAGCAGTACTTC. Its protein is CASRETGSGHEQYF.

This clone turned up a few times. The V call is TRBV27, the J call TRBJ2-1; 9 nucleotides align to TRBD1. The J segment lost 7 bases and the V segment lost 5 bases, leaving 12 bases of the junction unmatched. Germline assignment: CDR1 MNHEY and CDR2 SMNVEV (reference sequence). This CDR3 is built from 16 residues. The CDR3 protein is CASSHPFGTGNNEQFF. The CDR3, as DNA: TGTGCCAGCAGTCACCCTTTCGGGACAGGGAATAATGAGCAGTTCTTC.

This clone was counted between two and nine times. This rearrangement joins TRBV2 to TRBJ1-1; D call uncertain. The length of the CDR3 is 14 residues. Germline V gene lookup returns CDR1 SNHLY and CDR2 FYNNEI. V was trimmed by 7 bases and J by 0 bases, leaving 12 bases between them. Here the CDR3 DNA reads TGTGCCAGCAACCAAAGACAACTGAACACTGAAGCTTTCTTT. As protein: CASNQRQLNTEAFF.

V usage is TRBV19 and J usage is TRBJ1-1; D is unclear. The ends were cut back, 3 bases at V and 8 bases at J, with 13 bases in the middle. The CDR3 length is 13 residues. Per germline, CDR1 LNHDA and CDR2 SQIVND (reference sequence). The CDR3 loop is CASSISQRAEAFF. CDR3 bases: TGTGCCAGTAGTATCAGTCAGCGGGCGGAAGCTTTCTTT.

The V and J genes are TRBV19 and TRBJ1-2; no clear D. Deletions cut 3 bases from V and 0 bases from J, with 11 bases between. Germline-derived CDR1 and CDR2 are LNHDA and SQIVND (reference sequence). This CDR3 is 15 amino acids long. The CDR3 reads CASSMNTFSNYGYTF. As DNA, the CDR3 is TGTGCCAGTAGTATGAACACTTTCTCTAACTATGGCTACACCTTC.

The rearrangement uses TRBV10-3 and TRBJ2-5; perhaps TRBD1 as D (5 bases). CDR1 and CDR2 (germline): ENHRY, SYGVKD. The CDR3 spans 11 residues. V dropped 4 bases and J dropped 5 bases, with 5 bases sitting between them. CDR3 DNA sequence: TGTGCCATCAGTGCAGGGGAGACCCAGTACTTC. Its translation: CAISAGETQYF.

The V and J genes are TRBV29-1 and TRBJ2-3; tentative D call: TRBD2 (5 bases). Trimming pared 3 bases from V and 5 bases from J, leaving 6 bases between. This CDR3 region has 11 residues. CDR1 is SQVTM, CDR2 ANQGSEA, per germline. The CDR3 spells CSVDAGDTQYF. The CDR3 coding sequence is TGCAGCGTTGACGCGGGAGATACGCAGTATTTT.

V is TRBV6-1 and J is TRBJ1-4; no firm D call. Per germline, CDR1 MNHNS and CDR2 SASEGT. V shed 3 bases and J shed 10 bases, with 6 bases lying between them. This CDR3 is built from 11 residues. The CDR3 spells CASSDGLKLFF. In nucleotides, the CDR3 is TGTGCCAGCAGTGATGGGTTAAAACTGTTTTTT.

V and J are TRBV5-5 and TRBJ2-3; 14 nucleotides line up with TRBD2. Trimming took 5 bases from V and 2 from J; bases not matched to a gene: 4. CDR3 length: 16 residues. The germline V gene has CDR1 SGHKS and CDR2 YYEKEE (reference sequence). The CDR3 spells CASSLTSGGVTDTQYF. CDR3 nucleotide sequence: TGTGCCAGCAGTCTGACTAGCGGGGGGGTCACAGATACGCAGTATTTT.

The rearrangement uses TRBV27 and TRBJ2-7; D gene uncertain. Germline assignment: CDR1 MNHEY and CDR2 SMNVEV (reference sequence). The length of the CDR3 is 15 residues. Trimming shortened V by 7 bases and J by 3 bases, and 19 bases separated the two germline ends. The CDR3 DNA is TGTGCCAGCACTCCTAAGACAAAACCGCACTACGAGCAGTACTTC. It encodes CASTPKTKPHYEQYF.

The CDR3 bases are TGTGCCAGCACAGGCGTGAACACTGAAGCTTTCTTT. It translates to CASTGVNTEAFF. This chain uses TRBV9 with TRBJ1-1; D is undetermined. Germline CDR1 reads SGDLS; CDR2 reads YYNGEE. Trimming removed 6 bases from V and 0 bases from J, with 6 bases in between. The CDR3 runs to 12 residues.

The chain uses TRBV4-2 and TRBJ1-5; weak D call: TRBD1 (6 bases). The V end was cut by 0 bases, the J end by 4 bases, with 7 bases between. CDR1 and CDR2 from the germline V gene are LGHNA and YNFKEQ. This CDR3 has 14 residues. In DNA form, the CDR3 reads TGTGCCAGCAGCCAAGAGAGGGGGAATCAGCCCCAGCATTTT. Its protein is CASSQERGNQPQHF.